A single TCR beta chain is shown here with its context. The specificity of this receptor is unknown. No much larger clone is present one base from it, and per-base qualities are unavailable. The donors were people with melanoma. The sample originates from a study of CD4+ T cells in melanoma (dated 2022 in TCRdb). The study in broad terms: The study investigated neoantigen-specific CD4+ T cells in human melanoma.

Overall study results and their limits: According to the report, neoantigen-specific CD4+ T cells in melanoma displayed diverse differentiation states. The report described a correlation between neoantigen-specific CD4+ T cells and the function of CD8+ T cells, macrophages and B cells.

The receptor library was made with the immunoSEQ multiplex PCR assay. The table comes from immuneACCESS by way of TCRdb, which keeps in-frame sequences with V and J called. Part of the clones is missing from these tables; in studies checked, under half for an unresolved V gene and the rest for unknown reasons. The sample data list about 11,000 clones, and roughly three quarters of these were observed just once. Together, the top ten hold nearly 9.5% of the sample. The germline V gene provides CDR1 KGHSH and CDR2 LQKENI. The CDR3 has 15 amino acids, counting the end cysteine and phenylalanine. Only the CDR3 region is kept as DNA, spanning 45 bases read in frame from base 1. V is reduced by 5 bases and J by 0 bases, leaving a spacing of 13 bases between them.

This chain is built from TRBV18 and TRBJ1-1; no D gene call is confident. Material: cells from a culture (not recorded whether cultured in vitro). The clonotype originates from a human donor with melanoma. The CDR3 protein: CASSSGRGMNTEAFF. Read as DNA, the sequence is TGTGCCAGCTCATCCGGACGGGGAATGAACACTGAAGCTTTCTTT.